This T cell receptor beta chain was recovered during a study of blood T cell repertoires in COVID-19 (dated by TCRdb to about 2020). Background on the whole study: Samples covering the acute and convalescent phases of COVID-19 were provided by collaborators in the United States, Italy and Spain. The prospective study material was composed of cDNA or gDNA derived from T cells, B-cell-depleted T cells, or PBMCs. Subjects who had been exposed to COVID-19, were actively infected with it, or had recovered from it provided the deeply sampled blood TCRbeta repertoires that made up the dataset. A freely available public database, intended as a resource for researchers studying the immune response to SARS-CoV-2, is where the repertoires were released. The samples were drawn from two sources: the first 160 participants of the ongoing ImmuneRACE study, and 1,000 to 1,500 subjects contributed by 6 global collaborators. A de-identified subject ID, COVID-19 status, age in years and sex were almost always included in the sample metadata. HLA class I and class II types, where available, came from metadata supplied by the sample provider rather than from assay-based typing.

The V end loses 1 base and the J end loses 0 bases, and a stretch of 14 bases separates them. The CDR3 contains 17 residues, cysteine and phenylalanine counted. Left in the record is the CDR3 DNA by itself, 51 bases read in frame from the first base. The germline V gene sets CDR1 to SGHRS and CDR2 to YFSETQ. TCRbeta CDR3 regions were amplified from genomic DNA by means of the immunoSEQ Assay, a bias-controlled multiplex PCR. Regarding the original processing steps: The number of nucleated cells in each sample was estimated by amplification of reference gene primers within the assay. Sequence reads were collapsed and filtered to measure the absolute abundance of every unique TCRbeta CDR3 rearrangement. For each sample, productive Simpson clonality was calculated by taking the square root of Simpson's diversity index across productive rearrangements. The table comes from immuneACCESS by way of TCRdb, which keeps in-frame sequences with V and J called. Part of the clones is missing from these tables; in studies checked, under half for an unresolved V gene and the rest for unknown reasons. The D gene and trimming were derived from the DNA, and the V and J assignments and clone size from that table. For this sample the table gives just over 300,000 clones, of which nearly 90% were detected only once. The ten biggest clones cover around 4.5% of the sample.

The research as a whole found: The amount of clinical and demographic metadata varied by source and participant and was provided uncurated.

To note about this clone: Its antigen remains unidentified. No base quality values were provided; no much bigger clone lies one nucleotide off.

Participants in the prospective study were enrolled through a virtual design, were aged about 18 to 100 years, and lived in about 25 United States geographic areas. In the prospective study, participants were assigned to cohorts based on the clinical history participants reported in a screening survey and a study questionnaire. Mobile phlebotomists in the prospective study collected whole blood, serum and a nasopharyngeal or oropharyngeal swab from every participant. Participants in the prospective study had the option to provide additional blood draws and questionnaires over a roughly 2-month period. Blood samples from the prospective study were shipped frozen or at room temperature prior to DNA extraction.

This receptor was obtained from a woman younger than 35 with acute COVID-19. Sequencing was done on a sample of PBMCs or T cells enriched from blood (not recorded which). The sequence is built from TRBV5-1 and TRBJ2-1; possibly the D gene is TRBD2, per 5 matching bases. DNA sequence: TGCGCCAGCAGCTTGCCCAGCGGAGGATTCTCCTACAATGAGCAGTTCTTC. Translated, it reads CASSLPSGGFSYNEQFF.